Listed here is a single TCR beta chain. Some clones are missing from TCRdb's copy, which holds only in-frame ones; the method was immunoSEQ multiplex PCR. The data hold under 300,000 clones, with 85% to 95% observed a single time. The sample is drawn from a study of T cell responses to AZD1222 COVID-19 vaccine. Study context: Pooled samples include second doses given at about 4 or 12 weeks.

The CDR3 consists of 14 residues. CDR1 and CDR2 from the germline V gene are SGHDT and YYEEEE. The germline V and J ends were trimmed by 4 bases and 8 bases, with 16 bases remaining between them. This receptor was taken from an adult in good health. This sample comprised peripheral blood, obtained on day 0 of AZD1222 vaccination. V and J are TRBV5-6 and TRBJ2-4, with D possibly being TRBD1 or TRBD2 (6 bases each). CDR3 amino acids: CASSGGTPGDIQYF. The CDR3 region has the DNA TGTGCCAGCAGCGGAGGGACACCAGGAGACATTCAGTACTTC.